The 6 T cell receptor beta chains listed next were all sequenced from one sample in a study of blood T cells in healthy people across ages (dated by TCRdb to the mid-2010s). The library was produced with 5' RACE. For sequencing, an Illumina HiSeq 2500 was employed. The second PCR ran for roughly 6 to 11 cycles and used a J-beta primer mix along with a sample-barcoded 5' primer. Clones were called with MiXCR by TCRdb after fastp trimmed the public reads at Q25, and only in-frame beta chains were retained. Rows are unified per CDR3 protein, each entry keeping the most common DNA and genes. The sample data list about 1.6 million distinct CDR3 sequences, and 30% to 40% of these were observed just once. Around 11% of the sample belongs to the ten largest clones. The sequenced material came from blood. The origin of the receptors is a woman in her twenties or thirties in good health.

In this sample, this clonotype turned up a few times. The J gene is TRBJ1-5, the V gene TRBV19, with D unclear. Trimming pared 1 base from V and 2 bases from J, leaving 9 bases between. CDR1 is LNHDA, CDR2 SQIVND, per germline (reference sequence). The CDR3 totals 15 residues. In nucleotides, the CDR3 is TGTGCCAGTAGTATAGGGGATGGGGGCAATCAGCCCCAGCATTTT. It codes for CASSIGDGGNQPQHF.

About this clonotype: One end of the junction fails to match germline, which may point to a read error. The chain uses TRBV12-3 or TRBV12-4 and TRBJ1-2, with D perhaps matching TRBD1 (5 bases). The CDR3 extends over 15 amino acids. The DNA of the CDR3 is TGTGCCAGCAGTGTGACAGACCCCGATGTCCGTGGCCACACCTTC. Its translation: CASSVTDPDVRGHTF.

As concerns this clonotype: At one end, the junction sequence differs from germline, possibly due to a read error. V usage is TRBV12-3 or TRBV12-4 and J usage is TRBJ1-1; D uncertain. The CDR3 sequence is 15 residues long. DNA for the CDR3: TGTGCCAGCAGTCGCGAACGGGGAAGGTTCACTGGAGCTTTCTTT. Translation: CASSRERGRFTGAFF.

The V gene is TRBV5-1, the J gene TRBJ2-3, with 7 bases identical to TRBD2. Unmatched junction bases numbered 14, after V lost 4 bases and J lost 0 bases. The germline V gene encodes CDR1 SGHRS and CDR2 YFSETQ. The CDR3 has 18 amino acids. This chain's CDR3 is CASSAGGSSSPSTDTQYF. CDR3 coding DNA: TGCGCCAGCAGCGCCGGGGGGTCCAGTTCCCCTAGCACAGATACGCAGTATTTT.

The J gene is TRBJ1-1, the V gene TRBV30; TRBD1 is a possible D gene (6 bases). Germline V CDR1 and CDR2: GTSNPN, SVGIG (reference sequence). The CDR3 contains 12 residues. V gave up 8 bases and J gave up 6 bases, with 16 bases separating them. This CDR3 reads CATDRIVSEAFF. Written as DNA, the CDR3 is TGTGCCACCGACAGGATAGTCTCTGAAGCTTTCTTT.

V and J are TRBV29-1 and TRBJ2-2; no clear D gene. Germline CDR1 reads SQVTM; CDR2 reads ANQGSEA. CDR3 size: 12 residues. V lost 4 bases and J lost 2, with 5 bases in between. The CDR3, as DNA: TGCAGCGTTGCGGGTAACACCGGGGAGCTGTTTTTT. Translation gives CSVAGNTGELFF.